The T cell receptor beta chain under discussion was sequenced for a study of OX40 agonist ivuxolimab in advanced cancers. At the level of the whole study: Ivuxolimab was a fully human IgG2 agonistic monoclonal antibody targeting the costimulatory receptor OX40 (CD134). Intravenous ivuxolimab was administered to patients every 2 weeks at six dose levels: 0.01, 0.1, 0.3, 1.5, 3 and 10 mg/kg. A male proportion of approximately 83% and a mean age of approximately 62 years, ranging from 23 to 79, were recorded for the dose-escalation cohort. Partial responses were achieved by three dose-escalation patients, of whom one had hepatocellular carcinoma and two had cutaneous melanoma. Peripheral TCRbeta sequencing aimed to test whether ivuxolimab altered TCR sequence diversity and caused clonal T-cell expansion. Of the roughly 51 dose-escalation patients, hepatocellular carcinoma was present in about 20, melanoma in roughly 15, renal cell carcinoma in 9 and head and neck cancer in 9. Prior anti-PD-1, anti-PD-L1 or anti-CTLA-4 therapy was permitted, and approximately 40% of dose-escalation patients had received checkpoint inhibitors. The paper covers the monotherapy dose-escalation part of the phase I ivuxolimab trial, which included N of about 51 patients.

Comment on this clone: This clone's antigen is unknown. Per-base quality was not reported, and no clone a single base away is much larger than it.

Study-wide conclusions, independent of this receptor: In the 0.1-3.0 mg/kg groups, partial responders had among the lowest normalized peripheral clonal expansion, particularly in CD8+ T cells. Which antigens the clonally expanded peripheral T cells were specific for was not determined. At doses of 0.1 to 3.0 mg/kg, clonal expansion of both CD4+ and CD8+ T cells in blood was seen between baseline and week 6. Low levels of normalized T-cell clonal expansion were also seen in some nonresponding patients. On average, CD8+ T cells showed more expanded clones than CD4+ T cells after ivuxolimab.

Taken from the germline V gene, the CDR1 and CDR2 loops are MNHNS and SASEGT. Measured from the cysteine to the phenylalanine, the CDR3 is 13 residues long. The entry retains the CDR3 DNA only, 39 bases that are in frame from base 1. The germline ends are 10 bases apart after V is trimmed by 6 bases and J by 2 bases. Patients with a history of autoimmune disease or receiving systemic immunosuppression were excluded from the trial. Peripheral blood for TCR sequencing was drawn from every dose cohort at baseline, at cycle 4 day 1 and at cycle 7 day 1. Samples were obtained from an open-label, multicenter, first-in-human phase I dose-escalation trial of ivuxolimab. Adults with locally advanced or metastatic head and neck squamous cell, hepatocellular, melanoma or renal cell carcinoma were enrolled in the trial. Before TCR sequencing, CD4+ T cells and CD8+ T cells were sorted from peripheral blood as separate populations.

For sequencing of the TCRbeta CDR3 region, genomic DNA was extracted from the sorted cells. The immunoSEQ Assay was used for sequencing of TCRbeta CDR3 regions. TCRdb stores this immuneACCESS table with in-frame sequences only. Part of the clones is absent; in the studies checked, under half of the shortfall reflects unresolved V genes, and no reason is known for the rest. The sample table holds 30,000 to 35,000 clones, of which around 85% were seen once. The ten largest clones capture more than 12% of the sample. Sequenced material: CD4+ or CD8+ T cells sorted from blood, taken in a trial of the OX40 agonist ivuxolimab. The TCR was taken from an adult with an advanced solid tumor such as melanoma, head and neck, liver or kidney cancer. The chain employs TRBV6-1 and TRBJ1-2; a weak D assignment points to TRBD1 (5 bases agree). The sequenced DNA: TGTGCCAGCAGGGGGGGACGGAACTATGGCTACACCTTC. Its translation reads: CASRGGRNYGYTF.